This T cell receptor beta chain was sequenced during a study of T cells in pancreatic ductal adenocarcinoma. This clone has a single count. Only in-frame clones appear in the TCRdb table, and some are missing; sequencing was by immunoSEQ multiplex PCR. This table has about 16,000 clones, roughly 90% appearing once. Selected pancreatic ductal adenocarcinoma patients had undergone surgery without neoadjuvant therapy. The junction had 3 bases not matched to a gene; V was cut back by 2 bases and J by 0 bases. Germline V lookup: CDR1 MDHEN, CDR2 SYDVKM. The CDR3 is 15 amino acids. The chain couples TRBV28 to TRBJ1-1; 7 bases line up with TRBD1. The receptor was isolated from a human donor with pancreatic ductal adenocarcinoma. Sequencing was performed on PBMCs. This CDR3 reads CASSLVRGVNTEAFF. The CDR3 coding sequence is TGTGCCAGCAGTTTAGTCAGGGGGGTGAACACTGAAGCTTTCTTT.